One and the same sample provided the 26 T cell receptor beta chains below, sequenced in a study of T cell changes during pregnancy in multiple sclerosis. TCRdb's table, derived via immunoSEQ multiplex PCR, lists solely in-frame clones and lacks some. The sample has 70,000 to 95,000 clones; approximately 90% are singletons. The source material was CD4+ T cells from peripheral blood mononuclear cells, sampled in the second trimester of pregnancy. These receptors came from a female donor with multiple sclerosis, enrolled in a pregnancy study.

In its sample, this clone ranks as medium-sized. This chain uses TRBV11-2 with TRBJ2-2; a weak D match, TRBD2 (6 bases). V was clipped by 5 bases and J by 7 bases, with 11 bases between them. The CDR3 extends over 13 amino acids. Germline V gene sequence: CDR1 SGHAT, CDR2 FQNNGV. Here the CDR3 reads CASSRGGIGELFF. The CDR3 DNA reads TGTGCCAGCAGCCGTGGGGGGATCGGGGAGCTGTTTTTT.

The chain uses TRBV25-1 and TRBJ2-7; TRBD1 aligns across 12 bases. Looked up from germline, CDR1 is MGHDK and CDR2 is SYGVNS. The trim removed 6 bases at V and 4 bases at J, leaving 10 bases unmatched. The CDR3 has 16 residues. In nucleotides, the CDR3 is TGTGCCAGCAGCTCAGGGACAGGGGGCTTTATATACGAGCAGTACTTC. Amino acid sequence: CASSSGTGGFIYEQYF.

The count of this clone is one. The chain combines TRBV7-2 with TRBJ2-2, with 12 nucleotides matching TRBD2. Germline CDR1 reads SGHTA; CDR2 reads FQGNSA. This CDR3 spans 17 amino acids. Trimming took 2 bases from V and 6 from J; bases not matched to a gene: 7. The CDR3 sequence: CASSLSLGLAGAGELFF. The DNA of the CDR3 is TGTGCCAGCAGCTTATCCTTGGGACTAGCGGGTGCCGGGGAGCTGTTTTTT. Looking up the rest from reference TRBV7-2 and TRBJ2-2 gives the full variable domain: GAGVSQSPSNKVTEKGKDVELRCDPISGHTALYWYRQSLGQGLEFLIYFQGNSAPDKSGLPSDRFSAERTGGSVSTLTIQRTQQEDSAVYLCASSLSLGLAGAGELFFGEGSRLTVL.

V gene TRBV5-5 combines with J gene TRBJ1-1; D is uncertain. Per germline, CDR1 SGHKS and CDR2 YYEKEE (reference sequence). V was pared by 2 bases and J by 5 bases, with 13 bases between. The CDR3 is 14 amino acids. The CDR3 protein is CASSFGLSGTEAFF. The CDR3 DNA follows: TGTGCCAGCAGCTTTGGACTTTCGGGTACTGAAGCTTTCTTT.

CDR3 coding DNA: TGTGCCAGCAGTTACCTCGGGACTTCCGTCTACGAGCAGTACTTC. Its protein is CASSYLGTSVYEQYF. The chain couples TRBV6-6 to TRBJ2-7, with D possibly matching TRBD2 (6 bases). The germline V and J ends were trimmed by 2 bases and 3 bases, with 14 bases remaining between them. Germline-derived CDR1 and CDR2 are MNHNY and SVGAGI (reference sequence). The CDR3 length is 15 residues.

The chain has TRBV5-4 and TRBJ2-2; D possibly corresponds to TRBD2 (5 bases). Trimming left V 5 bases short and J 3 bases short, with 17 bases between. The CDR3 runs to 16 residues. The V gene's germline CDR1 is SGHNT and CDR2 YYREEE (reference sequence). CDR3 residues: CASRHSDWRDTGELFF. As DNA, the CDR3 is TGTGCCAGCAGACATAGCGACTGGCGTGACACCGGGGAGCTGTTTTTT.

The chain has TRBV18 and TRBJ2-7; tentatively, D is TRBD1 (6 bases). The V and J ends lost 3 bases and 4 bases respectively, with 16 bases between them. The CDR3 length is 15 residues. Looked up from germline, CDR1 is KGHSH and CDR2 is LQKENI. DNA for the CDR3: TGTGCCAGCTCACCTCGGGACACGAAAAGTTACGAGCAGTACTTC. Translating gives CASSPRDTKSYEQYF.

The chain recombines TRBV19 with TRBJ1-3; tentatively, D is TRBD1 (5 bases). Between the trimmed V and J ends, which lost 3 bases and 10 bases, there was a span of 16 bases. This CDR3 is 14 amino acids long. Germline assignment: CDR1 LNHDA and CDR2 SQIVND (reference sequence). The CDR3 nucleotides read TGTGCCAGTAGTATTGCTCGGGGGTCAAAAACCATATATTTT. Its translation is CASSIARGSKTIYF. Drawing the rest from reference TRBV19 and TRBJ1-3, the complete variable domain is DGGITQSPKYLFRKEGQNVTLSCEQNLNHDAMYWYRQDPGQGLRLIYYSQIVNDFQKGDIAEGYSVSREKKESFPLTVTSAQKNPTAFYLCASSIARGSKTIYFGEGSWLTVV.

The chain couples TRBV7-9 to TRBJ2-3, with TRBD1 matching 11 bases. Germline assignment: CDR1 SEHNR and CDR2 FQNEAQ (reference sequence). The length of the CDR3 is 15 residues. After removal of 5 bases from V and 2 bases from J, the junction contained 3 bases not matched to a gene. Here the CDR3 DNA reads TGTGCCAGCAGCCCCGGACAGGGGGCCACAGATACGCAGTATTTT. Protein: CASSPGQGATDTQYF.

The chain couples TRBV18 to TRBJ2-7; TRBD1 matches at 9 bases. CDR1 is KGHSH and CDR2 is LQKENI in the germline V gene. The J segment lost 2 bases and the V segment lost 5 bases, leaving 7 bases of the junction unmatched. The CDR3 has 15 residues. CDR3 protein: CASSKSGQGPYEQYF. Here the CDR3 DNA reads TGTGCCAGCTCAAAATCGGGACAGGGCCCCTACGAGCAGTACTTC.

This sequence joins TRBV29-1 and TRBJ1-1; 7 bases align to TRBD1. The germline V gene has CDR1 SQVTM and CDR2 ANQGSEA. J gave up 4 bases and V 7 bases, and 9 bases lay outside the gene matches. This CDR3 is 13 amino acids long. The CDR3 protein is CSAHRGVGTEAFF. The CDR3 DNA sequence: TGCAGCGCCCACAGGGGTGTAGGCACTGAAGCTTTCTTT.

V and J are TRBV19 and TRBJ2-7, with TRBD2 matching over 8 bases. The CDR3 totals 14 residues. V lost 8 bases and J lost 3; bases outside the gene matches: 9. Germline CDR1 is LNHDA and CDR2 is SQIVND (reference sequence). Here the CDR3 reads CASRRSGTDYEQYF. The CDR3 nucleotides are TGTGCCAGTCGACGTAGCGGGACCGACTACGAGCAGTACTTC.

The rearrangement uses TRBV2 and TRBJ2-1, with 10 bases identical to TRBD2. The V and J ends lost 6 bases and 8 bases, in that order; junction bases with no gene match: 22. The CDR3 extends over 19 amino acids. Germline V lookup: CDR1 SNHLY, CDR2 FYNNEI. CDR3 nucleotides: TGTGCCAGCAGGCGGACAGGGATGGCTAGCGGGGGCTTAGGGGATGAGCAGTTCTTC. It yields the protein CASRRTGMASGGLGDEQFF.

This clone was picked up a small number of times. V gene TRBV6-1 combines with J gene TRBJ1-3; no definite D call. The CDR3 loop spans 13 amino acids. The V gene's germline CDR1 is MNHNS and CDR2 SASEGT. Trimming removed 2 bases from V and 1 base from J, with 3 bases in between. The CDR3 region is CASSEQSGNTIYF. CDR3 in DNA: TGTGCCAGCAGTGAACAGTCTGGAAACACCATATATTTT.

V is TRBV2 and J is TRBJ2-1; no reliable D call. The CDR3 spans 10 residues. The ends were cut back, 4 bases at V and 9 bases at J, with 4 bases in the middle. Germline V lookup: CDR1 SNHLY, CDR2 FYNNEI. DNA for the CDR3: TGTGCCAGCAGTGTGGCTGAGCAGTTCTTC. It translates to CASSVAEQFF.

V is TRBV2 and J is TRBJ2-7; maybe TRBD2 (6 bases). The germline V gene has CDR1 SNHLY and CDR2 FYNNEI. Trimming pared 4 bases from V and 2 bases from J, leaving 12 bases between. The CDR3 contains 14 residues. The CDR3 protein is CASSVLATTYEQYF. As DNA, the CDR3 is TGTGCCAGCAGTGTCCTAGCGACAACCTACGAGCAGTACTTC.

The V and J genes are TRBV6-6 and TRBJ2-3, with D possibly being TRBD2 (6 bases). V lost 4 bases and J lost 6, with 8 bases in between. This CDR3 comprises 12 residues. Germline V gene data show CDR1 as MNHNY and CDR2 as SVGAGI (reference sequence). The CDR3 loop is CASSWGRDTQYF. CDR3 sequence (DNA): TGTGCCAGCAGTTGGGGGAGGGATACGCAGTATTTT.

This clone has more than one count but fewer than ten. This chain joins TRBV4-2 and TRBJ2-1; a possible D gene is TRBD2 (6 bases). Germline V gene lookup returns CDR1 LGHNA and CDR2 YNFKEQ. The germline V and J ends were trimmed by 0 bases and 4 bases, with 16 bases remaining between them. CDR3 length equals 17 residues. The CDR3 nucleotides read TGTGCCAGCAGCCAAGATGGGGCGGGCGGGATATACAATGAGCAGTTCTTC. Translating gives CASSQDGAGGIYNEQFF.

This chain joins TRBV18 and TRBJ1-2; tentative D call: TRBD1 (5 bases). The ends were cut back, 4 bases at V and 4 bases at J, with 10 bases in the middle. There are 13 residues in the CDR3. The V gene's germline CDR1 is KGHSH and CDR2 LQKENI. As DNA, the CDR3 is TGTGCCAGCTCACTGGGTCAGGGCTATGGCTACACCTTC. Its translation: CASSLGQGYGYTF.

This clone turned up a few times. This chain links TRBV7-9 with TRBJ1-1, with D perhaps TRBD1 (5 bases). This CDR3 has 15 amino acids. Trimming took off 1 base at V and 1 base at J, with 10 bases between the two ends. CDR1 and CDR2 from the germline V gene are SEHNR and FQNEAQ (reference sequence). CDR3 in DNA: TGTGCCAGCAGCTTAGAAACAGGCTGGAACACTGAAGCTTTCTTT. The encoded protein is CASSLETGWNTEAFF.

The V gene is TRBV6-5, the J gene TRBJ2-1; tentatively, D is TRBD2 (5 bases). Trimming removed 7 bases from V and 9 bases from J, with 10 bases in between. The CDR3 runs to 11 residues. Germline assignment: CDR1 MNHEY and CDR2 SVGAGI. As DNA, the CDR3 is TGTGCCAGCAAGGGTGAGGGTGAGCAGTTCTTC. It codes for CASKGEGEQFF.

The chain carries TRBV30 and TRBJ1-2; maybe TRBD1 (6 bases). The CDR3 consists of 14 residues. Per the germline V gene, CDR1 is GTSNPN and CDR2 is SVGIG (reference sequence). V was trimmed by 3 bases and J by 4 bases, leaving 15 bases between them. The CDR3 sequence is CAWSVGGRGYGYTF. Written as DNA, the CDR3 is TGTGCCTGGAGCGTCGGGGGGCGCGGCTATGGCTACACCTTC. Full variable domain (missing parts from reference TRBV30 and TRBJ1-2): SQTIHQWPATLVQPVGSPLSLECTVEGTSNPNLYWYRQAAGRGLQLLFYSVGIGQISSEVPQNLSASRPQDRQFILSSKKLLLSDSGFYLCAWSVGGRGYGYTFGSGTRLTVV.

The chain has TRBV13 and TRBJ2-7, with 7 bases fitting TRBD1. CDR1 is PRHDT, CDR2 FYEKMQ, per germline (reference sequence). The length of the CDR3 is 13 residues. J lost 1 base, V lost 5 bases, and 2 bases had no gene match. CDR3 DNA: TGTGCCAGCAGCCCGGGACAGTCCTACGAGCAGTACTTC. Translating gives CASSPGQSYEQYF.

This chain uses TRBV5-6 with TRBJ2-3, with TRBD2 as a possible D gene (5 bases). Germline V gene data show CDR1 as SGHDT and CDR2 as YYEEEE. V lost 3 bases and J lost 0, with 14 bases in between. CDR3 size: 16 residues. The CDR3 nucleotides are TGTGCCAGCAGCTATAGAACTAGGGCTAGCACAGATACGCAGTATTTT. This sequence encodes CASSYRTRASTDTQYF.

The genes are TRBV6-6 and TRBJ2-1; 8 bases match TRBD1. The trim removed 6 bases at V and 6 bases at J, leaving 10 bases unmatched. CDR3 length: 15 residues. CDR1 and CDR2 from the germline V gene are MNHNY and SVGAGI (reference sequence). The CDR3: CASSSGQGIGNEQFF. The CDR3, as DNA: TGTGCCAGCAGCTCCGGACAGGGAATAGGCAATGAGCAGTTCTTC.

The V call is TRBV18, the J call TRBJ1-5; 10 bases are a match to TRBD1. V lost 4 bases and J lost 5; bases outside the gene matches: 2. CDR3 size: 14 residues. CDR1 and CDR2 (germline): KGHSH, LQKENI. The CDR3 bases are TGTGCCAGCTCACGACAGGGGGCCGATCAGCCCCAGCATTTT. Amino acid sequence: CASSRQGADQPQHF.